This T cell receptor (beta chain) was captured in a study of blood T cell repertoires in COVID-19. V lost 11 bases to trimming and J lost 4 bases, with 17 bases between them. The CDR3 totals 13 residues. Germline V gene sequence: CDR1 MDHEN, CDR2 SYDVKM. Assay used: immunoSEQ multiplex PCR; TCRdb lists only in-frame clones, some missing. This table has 150,000 to 200,000 clones, around four fifths appearing once. This rearrangement joins TRBV28 to TRBJ2-5; D gene unclear. The clonotype comes from a woman aged 60 to 75 who had recovered from COVID-19. Sequencing was done on a sample of PBMCs or T cells enriched from blood (not recorded which). The CDR3 nucleotides are TGTGCCTTAAGTCCCTCGGCGGTAGAGACCCAGTACTTC. Its translation: CALSPSAVETQYF.